The source of this TCR beta chain is a study of T-cell reconstitution after alpha-beta-depleted transplantation in children. Unique molecular identifiers tagged the TCRbeta library. TCRdb redid the calling of the PCR reads with MiXCR, one entry per CDR3 protein. Of some 100,000 distinct CDR3 sequences in the sample, 20% to 25% are singletons; the top ten hold about a fifth. There are 15 residues in the CDR3. CDR1 SGHRS and CDR2 YFSETQ come from the germline V gene. V was pared by 3 bases and J by 3 bases, with 9 bases of the junction left unmatched. The sample was PBMCs, taken before TCRalphabeta/CD19-depleted stem cell transplant. The V gene is TRBV5-1, the J gene TRBJ2-7, with 7 bases fitting TRBD2. This clonotype was sampled from a boy under 10 years old with acute lymphoblastic leukemia, due to receive a stem cell transplant. In DNA form, the CDR3 reads TGCGCCAGCAGCTGGGGGAGGGGAGGCGTCTACGAGCAGTACTTC. Amino acid sequence: CASSWGRGGVYEQYF.